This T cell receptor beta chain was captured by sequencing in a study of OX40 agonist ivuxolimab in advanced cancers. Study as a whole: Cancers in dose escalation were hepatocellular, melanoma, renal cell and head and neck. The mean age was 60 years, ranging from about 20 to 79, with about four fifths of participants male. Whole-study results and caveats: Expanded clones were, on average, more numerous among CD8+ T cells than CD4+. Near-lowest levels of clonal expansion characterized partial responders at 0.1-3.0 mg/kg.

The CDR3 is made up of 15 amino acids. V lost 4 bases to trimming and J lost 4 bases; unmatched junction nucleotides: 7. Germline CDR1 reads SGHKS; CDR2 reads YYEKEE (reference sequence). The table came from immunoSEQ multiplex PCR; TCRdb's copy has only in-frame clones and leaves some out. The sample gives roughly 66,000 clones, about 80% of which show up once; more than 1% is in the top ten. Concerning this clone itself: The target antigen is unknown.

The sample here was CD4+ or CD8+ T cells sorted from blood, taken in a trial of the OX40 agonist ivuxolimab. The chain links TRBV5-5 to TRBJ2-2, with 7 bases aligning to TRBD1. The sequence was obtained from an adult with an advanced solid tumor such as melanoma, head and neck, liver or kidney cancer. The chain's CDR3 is CASSLTGVSTGELFF. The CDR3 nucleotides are TGTGCCAGCAGCCTCACAGGGGTGAGCACCGGGGAGCTGTTTTTT.